Reported below is one T cell receptor (beta chain). The sample belongs to a study of T cell responses to AZD1222 COVID-19 vaccine. TCRdb keeps only in-frame clones here, not all; method: immunoSEQ multiplex PCR. This sample has roughly 72,000 clones, with 85% found just once. The germline CDR1 and CDR2 sequences are MNHEY and SVGAGI. Trimming left V 7 bases short and J 1 base short, with 8 bases between. The CDR3 length is 12 residues. The chain recombines TRBV6-5 with TRBJ2-7; D call uncertain. Sequenced material: peripheral blood, taken on day 0 of AZD1222 vaccination. This clonotype originated in an adult in good health. CDR3 residues: CASTALSYEQYF. The CDR3 nucleotides are TGTGCCAGCACGGCACTGTCCTACGAGCAGTACTTC.